The sequence of this TCR beta chain was determined in a study of cytomegalovirus exposure and HLA in healthy donors. Turning to this clone: Its target is not known.

Trimming took off 7 bases at V and 2 bases at J, with 15 bases between the two ends. The CDR3 runs to 14 residues. Germline V gene sequence: CDR1 MNHEY, CDR2 SVGAGI. Notes on the study in general: Data from an earlier analysis indicated that most TCR beta V segments were productive either about 90% or about 30% of the time. Later analysis placed DRB1 highest and HLA-C lowest in TCR association rates, which differed by HLA locus.

With 60 Vbeta and 13 Jbeta primers, the PCR was carried out. Produced via immunoSEQ multiplex PCR; TCRdb's table is partial and in-frame only. The sample includes 100,000 to 120,000 clones, 76% of them seen just once. Healthy bone marrow donors made up the cohort. Sequencing input: PBMCs. The receptor comes from a man aged 25 to 45 in good health and CMV-seropositive. The J gene is TRBJ2-7, the V gene TRBV6-5; D may be TRBD1 (6 bases). CDR3 residues: CASNPGRGPYEQYF. In DNA, the CDR3 is TGTGCCAGCAACCCCGGCAGGGGTCCCTACGAGCAGTACTTC.